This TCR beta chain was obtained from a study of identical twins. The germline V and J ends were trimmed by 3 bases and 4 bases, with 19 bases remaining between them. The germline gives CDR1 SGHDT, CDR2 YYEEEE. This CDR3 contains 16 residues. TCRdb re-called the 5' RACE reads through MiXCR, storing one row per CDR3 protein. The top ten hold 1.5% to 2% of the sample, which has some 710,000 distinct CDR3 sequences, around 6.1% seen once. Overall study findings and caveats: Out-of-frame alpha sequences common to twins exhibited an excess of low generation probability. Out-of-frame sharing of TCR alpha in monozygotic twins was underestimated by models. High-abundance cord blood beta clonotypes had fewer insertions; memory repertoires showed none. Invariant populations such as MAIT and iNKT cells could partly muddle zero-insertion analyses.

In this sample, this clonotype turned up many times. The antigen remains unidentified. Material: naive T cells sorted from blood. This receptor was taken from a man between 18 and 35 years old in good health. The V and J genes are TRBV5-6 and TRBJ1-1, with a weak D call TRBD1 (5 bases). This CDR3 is CASSSLRQTRITEAFF. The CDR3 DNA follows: TGTGCCAGCAGCTCCCTACGACAGACGCGAATCACTGAAGCTTTCTTT.